A single sample is the source of the 18 T cell receptor beta chains below, sequenced in a study of cytomegalovirus exposure and HLA in healthy donors. The PCR made use of 60 Vbeta and 13 Jbeta primers. TCRdb's table, derived via immunoSEQ multiplex PCR, lists solely in-frame clones and lacks some. The sample comprises some 120,000 clones, 85% of which are singletons, and approximately 6.7% rests with the top ten. The specimen sequenced was PBMCs. The source is a woman in her 30s in good health and CMV-seropositive.

The chain is built from TRBV10-3 and TRBJ2-5; 9 positions match TRBD1. From germline, CDR1 is ENHRY and CDR2 SYGVKD. There are 13 residues in the CDR3. V gave up 7 bases and J gave up 5 bases; unmatched junction bases: 5. CDR3 in DNA: TGTGCCATCAATACAGGGGGCAGGGAGACCCAGTACTTC. Its protein is CAINTGGRETQYF.

V gene TRBV27 combines with J gene TRBJ2-3; D possibly corresponds to TRBD1 (5 bases). CDR3 size: 15 residues. V dropped 11 bases and J dropped 2 bases, with 20 bases sitting between them. CDR1 MNHEY and CDR2 SMNVEV come from the germline V gene (reference sequence). CDR3 coding DNA: TGTGCCGCCAGCACGAGAAAGGGGAACACAGATACGCAGTATTTT. Translation gives CAASTRKGNTDTQYF.

The genes are TRBV7-3 and TRBJ2-7, with D possibly being TRBD1 (6 bases). Trimming removed 4 bases from V and 6 bases from J, with 16 bases in between. From germline, CDR1 is SGHTA and CDR2 FQGTGA. This CDR3 has 14 amino acids. CDR3 protein: CASSSQGSPSEQYF. In nucleotides, the CDR3 is TGTGCCAGCAGCTCACAGGGATCCCCCTCCGAGCAGTACTTC.

The rearrangement joins TRBV23-1 to TRBJ2-1, with D perhaps matching TRBD2 (5 bases). TRBV23-1 is an ORF, with its function uncertain. This CDR3 contains 17 residues. V lost 6 bases to trimming and J lost 10 bases, with 28 bases between them. In DNA form, the CDR3 reads TGCGCCAGCAGCCCCGCCGAACGAGGGTCTTCGATTAGAGAGCAGTTCTTC. Translating it yields CASSPAERGSSIREQFF.

The chain is built from TRBV9 and TRBJ1-1, with D uncertain. The CDR3 loop spans 13 amino acids. In germline, CDR1 is SGDLS, CDR2 YYNGEE. The V and J ends lost 6 bases and 5 bases respectively, with 14 bases between them. In DNA form, the CDR3 reads TGTGCCAGCACGCAAGGCGGTTCGACTGAAGCTTTCTTT. The encoded protein is CASTQGGSTEAFF.

The chain recombines TRBV5-1 with TRBJ2-2; 11 bases agree with TRBD2. The CDR3 has 15 amino acids. V shed 5 bases and J 4 bases; nucleotides not matched to a gene: 4. Germline loops: CDR1 SGHRS, CDR2 YFSETQ. The CDR3 DNA is TGCGCCAGCAGGGAAACTAGCGGGAGCACCGGGGAGCTGTTTTTT. Its protein is CASRETSGSTGELFF.

This chain links TRBV6-4 with TRBJ2-1; D possibly corresponds to TRBD2 (7 bases). The ends were cut back, 5 bases at V and 11 bases at J, with 10 bases in the middle. CDR1 MRHNA and CDR2 SNTAGT come from the germline V gene. The CDR3 consists of 11 residues. The CDR3 reads CASSLGGQQFF. As DNA, the CDR3 is TGTGCCAGCAGTCTGGGGGGGCAGCAGTTCTTC.

This chain uses TRBV9 with TRBJ2-1; D gene uncertain. The V gene's germline CDR1 is SGDLS and CDR2 YYNGEE. V lost 0 bases and J 4 bases, leaving 8 bases between the germline ends. The CDR3 length is 14 residues. The CDR3 coding sequence is TGTGCCAGCAGCGTAGCGGGTTGGTACAATGAGCAGTTCTTC. It translates to CASSVAGWYNEQFF.

This clone has more than one count but fewer than ten. V gene TRBV9 combines with J gene TRBJ2-2, with 7 bases aligning to TRBD2. Losses at the gene ends were 2 bases for V and 1 base for J; bases not matched to a gene: 8. CDR1 is SGDLS and CDR2 is YYNGEE in the germline V gene. The CDR3 consists of 17 residues. In nucleotides, the CDR3 is TGTGCCAGCAGCGTTCCCCTGAGCGGGGTGAACACCGGGGAGCTGTTTTTT. Its protein product is CASSVPLSGVNTGELFF.

V and J are TRBV6-5 and TRBJ2-1; a possible D gene is TRBD1 (5 bases). Trimming took off 8 bases at V and 1 base at J, with 15 bases between the two ends. The CDR3 extends over 15 amino acids. Germline CDR1 reads MNHEY; CDR2 reads SVGAGI. CDR3 sequence (DNA): TGTGCCAGCGGCTCAGGGTTTCCTTCCTACAATGAGCAGTTCTTC. This sequence encodes CASGSGFPSYNEQFF.

V usage is TRBV2 and J usage is TRBJ1-1, with D uncertain. CDR1 and CDR2 from the germline V gene are SNHLY and FYNNEI. This CDR3 has 11 residues. V lost 10 bases to trimming and J lost 1 base, with 7 bases between them. The CDR3 reads CATRGNTEAFF. The DNA of the CDR3 is TGTGCCACCCGCGGGAACACTGAAGCTTTCTTT.

V gene TRBV6-5 combines with J gene TRBJ1-1; D possibly corresponds to TRBD1 (6 bases). Trimming left V 8 bases short and J 1 base short, with 11 bases between. CDR1 and CDR2 (germline): MNHEY, SVGAGI. The CDR3 covers 13 residues. The CDR3 region has the DNA TGTGCCAGCGGGAGGGGGACGAACACTGAAGCTTTCTTT. Translated, it gives CASGRGTNTEAFF.

This CDR3 is CASSHPLAGVRRTGELFF. CDR3 coding DNA: TGCGCCAGCAGCCATCCTCTAGCGGGAGTTAGGAGGACCGGGGAGCTGTTTTTT. V and J are TRBV4-1 and TRBJ2-2; 10 bases align to TRBD2. The CDR3 is 18 residues long. J lost 5 bases, V lost 3 bases, and 12 bases had no gene match. Looked up from germline, CDR1 is MGHRA and CDR2 is YSYEKL.

V gene TRBV30 combines with J gene TRBJ2-3, with 12 bases identical to TRBD2. The CDR3 loop spans 14 amino acids. CDR1 and CDR2 (germline): GTSNPN, SVGIG (reference sequence). V trimming: 8 bases; J trimming: 3 bases; junction bases outside the gene matches: 6. CDR3: CAGRTSGVTDTQYF. CDR3 in DNA: TGTGCCGGACGGACTAGCGGGGTTACAGATACGCAGTATTTT.

The CDR3 DNA reads TGTGCCAGCTCGCCCGGGACAGTCCAACTTATGAACACTGAAGCTTTCTTT. This sequence encodes CASSPGTVQLMNTEAFF. The chain recombines TRBV18 with TRBJ1-1, with 7 bases aligning to TRBD1. This CDR3 has 17 residues. Germline V CDR1 and CDR2: KGHSH, LQKENI. Trimming took 6 bases from V and 0 from J; bases not matched to a gene: 13.

V gene TRBV5-1 combines with J gene TRBJ2-3, with 12 bases fitting TRBD2. Germline values: CDR1 SGHRS, CDR2 YFSETQ. J gave up 2 bases and V 4 bases, and 8 bases lay outside the gene matches. There are 17 residues in the CDR3. The CDR3 nucleotides are TGCGCCAGCAGCCTCCCTCGGACTAGCGGGGCCACAGATACGCAGTATTTT. It is translated as CASSLPRTSGATDTQYF.

The chain links TRBV7-9 to TRBJ2-7; 9 nucleotides align to TRBD2. This CDR3 spans 15 amino acids. The germline V gene has CDR1 SEHNR and CDR2 FQNEAQ (reference sequence). V lost 4 bases and J lost 5; bases outside the gene matches: 9. The CDR3 nucleotides are TGTGCCAGCAGCTCCCCCCCCGGGACTAGCAACGAGCAGTACTTC. Its translation: CASSSPPGTSNEQYF. The full variable domain, in which reference TRBV7-9 and TRBJ2-7 provide the parts outside the CDR3, is DTGVSQNPRHKITKRGQNVTFRCDPISEHNRLYWYRQTLGQGPEFLTYFQNEAQLEKSRLLSDRFSAERPKGSFSTLEIQRTEQGDSAMYLCASSSPPGTSNEQYFGPGTRLTVT.

The rearrangement links TRBV29-1 to TRBJ1-3; D is ambiguous. Trimming removed 4 bases at V and 2 bases at J, with 9 bases between. The CDR3 has 13 amino acids. CDR1 SQVTM and CDR2 ANQGSEA come from the germline V gene. CDR3 nucleotide sequence: TGCAGCGTTGTACAGATTACTGGAAACACCATATATTTT. This codes for CSVVQITGNTIYF.